The 8 T cell receptor beta chains below come from one sample, sequenced in a study of regulatory T cells in long-lasting Graves disease. Libraries of TCR beta came from iRepertoire HTBI primers plus Arm-PCR of CDR3 regions. TCRdb analysed the multiplex PCR reads with MiXCR anew, one entry per CDR3 protein. The table includes approximately 540,000 distinct CDR3 sequences, around 11% detected once. The sample's time point: newly diagnosed GD, antithyroid drugs for less than 3 months. The TCR library was prepared using RNA isolated from PBMCs. The same data also contributed to another study, on T cells in Graves' hyperthyroidism and ophthalmopathy.

The sequencing here drew on peripheral blood mononuclear cells (PBMCs), taken at new diagnosis, from a patient treated with antithyroid drugs. Receptor source: a woman aged 25-40 years with Graves disease.

This CDR3 is CASSIDPGRSTEAFF. CDR3 DNA: TGTGCCAGTAGTATAGATCCCGGACGGAGCACTGAAGCTTTCTTT. The chain employs TRBV19 and TRBJ1-1, with D unresolved. Germline-derived CDR1 and CDR2 are LNHDA and SQIVND (reference sequence). Trimming took 0 bases from V and 4 from J, leaving 12 bases between them. This CDR3 is built from 15 residues.

This chain links TRBV7-9 with TRBJ2-1, with TRBD2 as a possible D gene (5 bases). CDR3 size: 13 residues. CDR1 is SEHNR and CDR2 is FQNEAQ in the germline V gene (reference sequence). Trimming took off 10 bases at V and 1 base at J, with 11 bases between the two ends. This CDR3 is CATPGESYNEQFF. CDR3 nucleotide sequence: TGTGCCACCCCCGGGGAGTCCTACAATGAGCAGTTCTTC.

The chain couples TRBV30 to TRBJ1-5; a possible D gene is TRBD1 (5 bases). The CDR3 consists of 13 residues. V lost 8 bases and J 7 bases, leaving 18 bases between the germline ends. Looked up from germline, CDR1 is GTSNPN and CDR2 is SVGIG (reference sequence). This CDR3 is CAAAGGFGQPQHF. As DNA, the CDR3 is TGTGCCGCAGCGGGGGGGTTCGGGCAGCCCCAGCATTTT.

This clonotype was picked up many times. This chain joins TRBV30 and TRBJ1-3; D is undetermined. The length of the CDR3 is 15 residues. Deletions cut 0 bases from V and 0 bases from J, with 9 bases between. Germline lookup yields CDR1 GTSNPN and CDR2 SVGIG (reference sequence). CDR3 coding DNA: TGTGCCTGGAGTGTAGACTATTACTCTGGAAACACCATATATTTT. Residues: CAWSVDYYSGNTIYF.

The sample holds many counts of this clonotype. V is TRBV2 and J is TRBJ2-1; TRBD2 aligns across 12 bases. Germline loops: CDR1 SNHLY, CDR2 FYNNEI. The CDR3 sequence is 16 residues long. J gave up 7 bases and V 7 bases, and 11 bases lay outside the gene matches. CDR3 amino acids: CASIRTSGNSRNEQFF. CDR3 DNA sequence: TGTGCCAGCATAAGGACTAGCGGGAATTCGCGGAATGAGCAGTTCTTC. The whole variable domain, filled in from reference TRBV2 and TRBJ2-1, reads EPEVTQTPSHQVTQMGQEVILRCVPISNHLYFYWYRQILGQKVEFLVSFYNNEISEKSEIFDDQFSVERPDGSNFTLKIRSTKLEDSAMYFCASIRTSGNSRNEQFFGPGTRLTVL.

This clonotype was detected many times. The rearrangement joins TRBV13 to TRBJ2-7; D gene ambiguous. The germline V gene has CDR1 PRHDT and CDR2 FYEKMQ (reference sequence). The germline V and J ends were trimmed by 5 bases and 5 bases, with 13 bases remaining between them. CDR3 length: 13 residues. The CDR3 loop reads CASSPIGADEQYF. The CDR3 DNA sequence: TGTGCCAGCAGCCCGATAGGAGCAGACGAGCAGTACTTC.

The chain recombines TRBV6-2 or TRBV6-3 with TRBJ1-2; D is perhaps TRBD1 (5 bases). Looked up from germline, CDR1 is MNHEY and CDR2 is SVGEGT. The CDR3 extends over 15 amino acids. V was shortened by 2 bases and J by 8 bases, with 18 bases between the two germline ends. In DNA form, the CDR3 reads TGTGCCAGCAGTTACGAGGCGGCAGGCTGGGGCGGCTACACCTTC. It yields the protein CASSYEAAGWGGYTF.

This clonotype was recorded at least ten times. The chain links TRBV28 to TRBJ2-5, with D possibly matching TRBD1 (6 bases). There are 17 residues in the CDR3. Germline V CDR1 and CDR2: MDHEN, SYDVKM. Trimming removed 1 base from V and 2 bases from J, with 17 bases in between. The CDR3 DNA reads TGTGCCAGCAGTTTATTCCTGACAGCGGACAGACAAGAGACCCAGTACTTC. It is translated as CASSLFLTADRQETQYF.